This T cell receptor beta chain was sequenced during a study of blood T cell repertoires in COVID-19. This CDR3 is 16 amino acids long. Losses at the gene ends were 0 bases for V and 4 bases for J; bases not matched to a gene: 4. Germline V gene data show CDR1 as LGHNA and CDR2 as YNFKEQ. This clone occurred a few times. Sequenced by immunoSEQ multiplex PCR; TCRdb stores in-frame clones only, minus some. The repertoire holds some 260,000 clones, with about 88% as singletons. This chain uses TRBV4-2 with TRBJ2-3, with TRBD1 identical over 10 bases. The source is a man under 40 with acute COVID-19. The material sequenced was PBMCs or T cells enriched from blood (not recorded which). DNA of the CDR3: TGTGCCAGCAGCCAAGATCCAGGGACAGGGGCAGATACGCAGTATTTT. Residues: CASSQDPGTGADTQYF.